A selection of T cell receptor beta chains follows, all from one sample in a study of follicular helper T cells after annual influenza vaccination. TCRdb keeps only in-frame clones here, not all; method: immunoSEQ multiplex PCR. The sample comprises 9,900 or so clones, approximately 80% of which are singletons, and over 0.65% rests with the top ten. This specimen was CXCR5- memory CD4+ T cells sorted from blood, taken 7 days after influenza vaccination. All receptors come from an adult who received the influenza vaccine. Both conserved end residues are part of each CDR3. The D gene is left open where the match is weak. Size is omitted from some rows. Given values are once, few, many or a class for expanded clones.

clone size: -
J gene: TRBJ1-2
D gene: -
V gene: TRBV6-5
CDR3 DNA: TGTGCCAGCAGTTACTCGAACAGGGCGGTCGGTGGCTACACCTTC
CDR3 protein: CASSYSNRAVGGYTF

clone size: -
J gene: TRBJ1-2
D gene: -
V gene: TRBV19
CDR3 DNA: TGTGCCAGTAGTATCGAGAGGGGGTCCGGCTACACCTTC
CDR3 protein: CASSIERGSGYTF

clone size: -
J gene: TRBJ2-7
D gene: -
V gene: TRBV7-9
CDR3 DNA: TGTGCCAGCAGCTTTTCGCAGGGATCTACGAGTGAGCAGTACTTC
CDR3 protein: CASSFSQGSTSEQYF

clone size: -
J gene: TRBJ1-4
D gene: -
V gene: TRBV7-2
CDR3 DNA: TGTGCCAGCAGCCCCGACACCCCCGTGGGAGAAAAACTGTTTTTT
CDR3 protein: CASSPDTPVGEKLFF

clone size: -
J gene: TRBJ2-5
D gene: TRBD2
V gene: TRBV5-4
CDR3 DNA: TGTGCCAGCAGCATGGGACTAGCGGGGCTAGAGACCCAGTACTTC
CDR3 protein: CASSMGLAGLETQYF

clone size: -
J gene: TRBJ1-2
D gene: TRBD1
V gene: TRBV6-6
CDR3 DNA: TGTGCCAGCAGTTACGGACAGGGAGATGATGGCTACACCTTC
CDR3 protein: CASSYGQGDDGYTF

clone size: -
J gene: TRBJ2-1
D gene: TRBD2
V gene: TRBV7-3
CDR3 DNA: TGTGCCAGCAGTCGGACTAGCGGGGGGGCCTACAATGAGCAGTTCTTC
CDR3 protein: CASSRTSGGAYNEQFF

clone size: -
J gene: TRBJ2-7
D gene: TRBD1
V gene: TRBV28
CDR3 DNA: TGTGCCAGCAGAGTGGGACAGGGGAATCCCTACGAGCAGTACTTC
CDR3 protein: CASRVGQGNPYEQYF

clone size: -
J gene: TRBJ2-1
D gene: -
V gene: TRBV6-6
CDR3 DNA: TGTGCCAGCAGTTACTCGATGACTAGTAATGAGCAGTTCTTC
CDR3 protein: CASSYSMTSNEQFF

clone size: -
J gene: TRBJ1-5
D gene: -
V gene: TRBV28
CDR3 DNA: TGTGCCAGCAGTTATAAACCAGGTTTCAATCAGCCCCAGCATTTT
CDR3 protein: CASSYKPGFNQPQHF

clone size: -
J gene: TRBJ1-3
D gene: -
V gene: TRBV6-5
CDR3 DNA: TGTGCCAGTCAGGGAGCTGGAAACACCATATATTTT
CDR3 protein: CASQGAGNTIYF

clone size: -
J gene: TRBJ1-5
D gene: -
V gene: TRBV5-6
CDR3 DNA: TGTGCCAGCAGCTTGGCGGGGGACCAGCCCCAGCATTTT
CDR3 protein: CASSLAGDQPQHF

clone size: -
J gene: TRBJ2-7
D gene: TRBD2
V gene: TRBV11-2
CDR3 DNA: TGTGCCAGCAGCTTAGGGGTTAGCGGGAGATACTACGAGCAGTACTTC
CDR3 protein: CASSLGVSGRYYEQYF

clone size: -
J gene: TRBJ2-3
D gene: TRBD1
V gene: TRBV6-1
CDR3 DNA: TGTGCCAGCGGGACAGGGGGCACAGATACGCAGTATTTT
CDR3 protein: CASGTGGTDTQYF

clone size: -
J gene: TRBJ2-1
D gene: -
V gene: TRBV30
CDR3 DNA: TGTGCCTGGAGGGTCGTAGGAACCTACAATGAGCAGTTCTTC
CDR3 protein: CAWRVVGTYNEQFF

clone size: few
J gene: TRBJ1-1
D gene: -
V gene: TRBV18
CDR3 DNA: TGTGCCAGCTCACCAAATCGGAACACTGAAGCTTTCTTT
CDR3 protein: CASSPNRNTEAFF

clone size: -
J gene: TRBJ1-2
D gene: -
V gene: TRBV6-5
CDR3 DNA: TGTGCCAGCACCCCCCGACAGCTCCTCGCCCATGGCTACACCTTC
CDR3 protein: CASTPRQLLAHGYTF

clone size: -
J gene: TRBJ1-2
D gene: TRBD1
V gene: TRBV28
CDR3 DNA: TGTGCCAGCAGTTCCGGGACAGGGGGTTCCTATGGCTACACCTTC
CDR3 protein: CASSSGTGGSYGYTF

clone size: few
J gene: TRBJ1-5
D gene: -
V gene: TRBV6-1
CDR3 DNA: TGTGCCAGCGGGAGGTCAGGGAGCCCGCCCCAGCATTTT
CDR3 protein: CASGRSGSPPQHF

clone size: -
J gene: TRBJ1-1
D gene: -
V gene: TRBV7-2
CDR3 DNA: TGTGCCAGCAGCCAAAGATCCCAGGGCAACCGGAGGACTGAAGCTTTCTTT
CDR3 protein: CASSQRSQGNRRTEAFF

clone size: -
J gene: TRBJ1-1
D gene: -
V gene: TRBV4-3
CDR3 DNA: TGCGCCAGCAGCCCGTCGGACAGATGGGACACTGAAGCTTTCTTT
CDR3 protein: CASSPSDRWDTEAFF

clone size: -
J gene: TRBJ1-1
D gene: TRBD1
V gene: TRBV6-5
CDR3 DNA: TGTGCCAGCAACCGGGACAGTGAAGCTTTCTTT
CDR3 protein: CASNRDSEAFF

clone size: -
J gene: TRBJ2-2
D gene: -
V gene: TRBV4-1
CDR3 DNA: TGCGCCAGCAGCCAAGAGTGGGCGGGGGCTGGGTCCGGGGAGCTGTTTTTT
CDR3 protein: CASSQEWAGAGSGELFF

clone size: -
J gene: TRBJ1-4
D gene: -
V gene: TRBV7-9
CDR3 DNA: TGTGCCAGCAGCTTAGAGGCAGGGGACTTGGAAAAACTGTTTTTT
CDR3 protein: CASSLEAGDLEKLFF

clone size: -
J gene: TRBJ1-4
D gene: TRBD1
V gene: TRBV6-1
CDR3 DNA: TGTGCCAGCAGTGGCGGGACAGCAACTAATGAAAAACTGTTTTTT
CDR3 protein: CASSGGTATNEKLFF

clone size: -
J gene: TRBJ2-3
D gene: -
V gene: TRBV6-6
CDR3 DNA: TGTGCCAGCAGTTACTCGCGGGCAGATACGCAGTATTTT
CDR3 protein: CASSYSRADTQYF